The rows below give T cell receptor beta chains drawn from one sample of a study of T-cell reconstitution after alpha-beta-depleted transplantation in children. TCRdb re-analysed the PCR reads in MiXCR, keeping a single row per CDR3 protein. The data contain roughly 220,000 distinct CDR3 sequences, around 13% of them singletons. The starting material was PBMCs from the stem cell graft donor, obtained from the stem cell graft. The receptors come from a human donor who donated a stem cell graft to a child with acute lymphoblastic leukemia. Both conserved end residues are part of each CDR3. A D gene is named only where the DNA matches it firmly. Where a row states a size, it is once, few, many or the class of an expanded clone; other rows omit it.

CDR3aa: CSAPGLASSYNEQFF
CDR3nt: TGCAGTGCCCCAGGACTAGCGAGCTCCTACAATGAGCAGTTCTTC
d_gene: TRBD2
v_gene: TRBV20-1
abundance: many
len: 15
j_gene: TRBJ2-1

CDR3aa: CASSEGGAKNIQYF
CDR3nt: TGTGCCAGCAGTGAGGGGGGAGCCAAAAACATTCAGTACTTC
d_gene: -
v_gene: TRBV27
abundance: many
len: 14
j_gene: TRBJ2-4

CDR3aa: CASSLPGLARTEQFF
CDR3nt: TGTGCCAGCAGTCTGCCGGGACTAGCGCGTACTGAGCAGTTCTTC
d_gene: TRBD2
v_gene: TRBV28
abundance: -
len: 15
j_gene: TRBJ2-1

CDR3aa: CASSDHWGINTEAFF
CDR3nt: TGTGCCAGTAGCGACCATTGGGGGATCAACACTGAAGCTTTCTTT
d_gene: -
v_gene: TRBV19
abundance: few
len: 15
j_gene: TRBJ1-1

CDR3aa: CASSSLPGQGSETQYF
CDR3nt: TGCGCCAGCAGCTCCCTACCGGGACAGGGGAGTGAGACCCAGTACTTC
d_gene: TRBD1
v_gene: TRBV5-1
abundance: many
len: 16
j_gene: TRBJ2-5

CDR3aa: CASSPTEASGANVLTF
CDR3nt: TGTGCCAGCAGTCCGACTGAAGCCTCTGGGGCCAACGTCCTGACTTTC
d_gene: -
v_gene: TRBV6-4
abundance: many
len: 16
j_gene: TRBJ2-6

CDR3aa: CAISENSYYGYTF
CDR3nt: TGTGCCATCAGTGAAAACAGTTACTATGGCTACACCTTC
d_gene: -
v_gene: TRBV10-3
abundance: many
len: 13
j_gene: TRBJ1-2

CDR3aa: CASSQGAGVNEQYF
CDR3nt: TGCGCCAGCAGCCAAGGGGCAGGGGTCAACGAGCAGTACTTC
d_gene: -
v_gene: TRBV4-3
abundance: many
len: 14
j_gene: TRBJ2-7

CDR3aa: CASSSASRGWLGEKLFF
CDR3nt: TGTGCCAGCAGTTCTGCCAGCAGGGGATGGCTAGGAGAAAAACTGTTTTTT
d_gene: -
v_gene: TRBV27
abundance: many
len: 17
j_gene: TRBJ1-4

CDR3aa: CSVDVLGQGYEQYF
CDR3nt: TGCAGCGTTGACGTGCTTGGACAGGGCTACGAGCAGTACTTC
d_gene: TRBD1
v_gene: TRBV29-1
abundance: many
len: 14
j_gene: TRBJ2-7

CDR3aa: CASSYRGRAGELFF
CDR3nt: TGTGCCAGCTCTTACAGGGGGCGGGCCGGGGAGCTGTTTTTT
d_gene: TRBD1
v_gene: TRBV28
abundance: many
len: 14
j_gene: TRBJ2-2

CDR3aa: CASSQDRVLNTEAFF
CDR3nt: TGCGCCAGCAGCCAAGACAGGGTTTTGAACACTGAAGCTTTCTTT
d_gene: -
v_gene: TRBV4-1
abundance: few
len: 15
j_gene: TRBJ1-1

CDR3aa: CASSPYTTPHAQYF
CDR3nt: TGTGCCAGCAGCCCCTACACGACACCTCATGCGCAGTATTTT
d_gene: -
v_gene: TRBV7-2
abundance: many
len: 14
j_gene: TRBJ2-3

CDR3aa: CASKMTGGSYNSPLHF
CDR3nt: TGTGCCAGCAAGATGACAGGGGGCTCCTATAATTCACCCCTCCACTTT
d_gene: TRBD1
v_gene: TRBV7-2
abundance: many
len: 16
j_gene: TRBJ1-6

CDR3aa: CASSLFWDATAGANVLTF
CDR3nt: TGTGCCAGCAGCTTATTCTGGGATGCTACTGCTGGGGCCAACGTCCTGACTTTC
d_gene: -
v_gene: TRBV11-3
abundance: many
len: 18
j_gene: TRBJ2-6

CDR3aa: CASSLGRDEAFF
CDR3nt: TGTGCCAGCAGCCTCGGACGGGATGAAGCTTTCTTT
d_gene: -
v_gene: TRBV13
abundance: many
len: 12
j_gene: TRBJ1-1

CDR3aa: CASRGLKGNTIYF
CDR3nt: TGCGCCAGTCGGGGGCTGAAAGGAAACACCATATATTTT
d_gene: -
v_gene: TRBV5-1
abundance: many
len: 13
j_gene: TRBJ1-3

CDR3aa: CASSQGGVGGPSNEQFF
CDR3nt: TGCGCCAGCAGCCAAGGTGGGGTAGGGGGCCCGTCCAATGAGCAGTTCTTC
d_gene: TRBD1
v_gene: TRBV4-1
abundance: -
len: 17
j_gene: TRBJ2-1

CDR3aa: CASSTAWSNEKLFF
CDR3nt: TGTGCCAGCAGTACAGCCTGGAGTAATGAAAAACTGTTTTTT
d_gene: -
v_gene: TRBV27
abundance: many
len: 14
j_gene: TRBJ1-4

CDR3aa: CSARDLSGDSWETQYF
CDR3nt: TGCAGTGCTAGAGATTTAAGCGGGGACTCCTGGGAGACCCAGTACTTC
d_gene: TRBD2
v_gene: TRBV20-1
abundance: many
len: 16
j_gene: TRBJ2-5

CDR3aa: CASSLSPGATNIQYF
CDR3nt: TGTGCCAGCAGCTTATCCCCAGGGGCCACAAACATTCAGTACTTC
d_gene: -
v_gene: TRBV7-3
abundance: -
len: 15
j_gene: TRBJ2-4

CDR3aa: CASSPGGTSGYNEQFF
CDR3nt: TGTGCCAGCAGCCCAGGGGGGACTAGCGGCTACAATGAGCAGTTCTTC
d_gene: TRBD2
v_gene: TRBV3-1
abundance: few
len: 16
j_gene: TRBJ2-1

CDR3aa: CSAIRPGLAGTYEQYF
CDR3nt: TGCAGTGCTATTCGCCCGGGACTAGCGGGAACTTACGAGCAGTACTTC
d_gene: TRBD2
v_gene: TRBV20-1
abundance: few
len: 16
j_gene: TRBJ2-7

CDR3aa: CSARDPRTLAKVGFF
CDR3nt: TGCAGTGCTAGAGATCCCCGCACCCTGGCAAAGGTTGGGTTTTTT
d_gene: -
v_gene: TRBV20-1
abundance: few
len: 15
j_gene: TRBJ1-4

CDR3aa: CASSQSPSAGSHYGYTF
CDR3nt: TGTGCCAGCAGTCAGAGTCCGTCGGCAGGGTCACACTATGGCTACACCTTC
d_gene: -
v_gene: TRBV6-2/TRBV6-3
abundance: many
len: 17
j_gene: TRBJ1-2

CDR3aa: CASSRRTARVTDTQYF
CDR3nt: TGTGCCAGCAGTCGTAGGACAGCACGAGTCACAGATACGCAGTATTTT
d_gene: -
v_gene: TRBV27
abundance: many
len: 16
j_gene: TRBJ2-3

CDR3aa: CASSFGTASTDTQYF
CDR3nt: TGTGCCAGCAGTTTCGGGACGGCAAGCACAGATACGCAGTATTTT
d_gene: -
v_gene: TRBV28
abundance: many
len: 15
j_gene: TRBJ2-3

CDR3aa: CASSPHGTGYGYTF
CDR3nt: TGTGCCAGCAGTCCCCACGGGACAGGGTATGGCTACACCTTC
d_gene: TRBD1
v_gene: TRBV28
abundance: many
len: 14
j_gene: TRBJ1-2

CDR3aa: CASRGAGANVLTF
CDR3nt: TGTGCCAGCAGAGGGGCTGGGGCCAACGTCCTGACTTTC
d_gene: -
v_gene: TRBV27
abundance: many
len: 13
j_gene: TRBJ2-6

CDR3aa: CASSRTSGDGDTQYF
CDR3nt: TGTGCCAGCAGCCGGACTAGCGGGGATGGTGATACGCAGTATTTT
d_gene: TRBD2
v_gene: TRBV6-1
abundance: many
len: 15
j_gene: TRBJ2-3

CDR3aa: CASSQGAYSNQPQHF
CDR3nt: TGTGCCAGCAGTCAGGGGGCCTATAGCAATCAGCCCCAGCATTTT
d_gene: TRBD1
v_gene: TRBV27
abundance: many
len: 15
j_gene: TRBJ1-5

CDR3aa: CASSPGTRLSSSYNEQFF
CDR3nt: TGTGCCAGCAGTCCCGGGACTAGACTCTCTAGCTCCTACAATGAGCAGTTCTTC
d_gene: TRBD2
v_gene: TRBV12-3/TRBV12-4
abundance: -
len: 18
j_gene: TRBJ2-1

CDR3aa: CASSGRTSGGPYEQYF
CDR3nt: TGTGCCAGCAGCGGGCGGACTAGCGGGGGGCCCTACGAGCAGTACTTC
d_gene: TRBD2
v_gene: TRBV7-9
abundance: many
len: 16
j_gene: TRBJ2-7

CDR3aa: CATSDLTYEQFF
CDR3nt: TGTGCCACCAGTGATCTGACTTATGAGCAGTTCTTC
d_gene: -
v_gene: TRBV24-1
abundance: many
len: 12
j_gene: TRBJ2-1

CDR3aa: CASSFSSLRGRASEQFF
CDR3nt: TGTGCCAGCAGTTTTAGCTCGTTACGCGGGAGGGCAAGTGAGCAGTTCTTC
d_gene: TRBD2
v_gene: TRBV7-8
abundance: many
len: 17
j_gene: TRBJ2-1

CDR3aa: CASSSGTGASGDIQYF
CDR3nt: TGTGCCAGCAGCTCCGGGACAGGGGCCTCCGGGGACATTCAGTACTTC
d_gene: TRBD1
v_gene: TRBV7-6
abundance: many
len: 16
j_gene: TRBJ2-4

CDR3aa: CSARGQGAEGETQYF
CDR3nt: TGCAGTGCTAGGGGACAGGGGGCGGAAGGGGAGACCCAGTACTTC
d_gene: TRBD1
v_gene: TRBV20-1
abundance: many
len: 15
j_gene: TRBJ2-5

CDR3aa: CASSPGQSGNTIYF
CDR3nt: TGTGCCAGCAGTCCGGGACAATCTGGAAACACCATATATTTT
d_gene: -
v_gene: TRBV12-3/TRBV12-4
abundance: -
len: 14
j_gene: TRBJ1-3

CDR3aa: CASSLTTSGVTDTQYF
CDR3nt: TGTGCCAGCAGCTTAACGACTAGCGGGGTCACAGATACGCAGTATTTT
d_gene: TRBD2
v_gene: TRBV7-2
abundance: many
len: 16
j_gene: TRBJ2-3

CDR3aa: CASSLLPVAGRVEFGTQYF
CDR3nt: TGCGCCAGCAGCTTGCTCCCGGTAGCAGGGAGGGTCGAATTTGGTACGCAGTATTTT
d_gene: TRBD2
v_gene: TRBV5-1
abundance: few
len: 19
j_gene: TRBJ2-3

CDR3aa: CASSVETDPLYGYTF
CDR3nt: TGTGCCAGCAGCGTAGAAACAGATCCCCTCTATGGCTACACCTTC
d_gene: -
v_gene: TRBV9
abundance: many
len: 15
j_gene: TRBJ1-2

CDR3aa: CASSSWSFDYGYTF
CDR3nt: TGTGCCAGCAGTTCGTGGAGCTTCGACTATGGCTACACCTTC
d_gene: -
v_gene: TRBV6-5
abundance: many
len: 14
j_gene: TRBJ1-2

CDR3aa: CATSRAGFLPTSSQYF
CDR3nt: TGTGCCACCAGCAGAGCTGGTTTTCTTCCTACGAGTAGCCAGTACTTC
d_gene: -
v_gene: TRBV15
abundance: many
len: 16
j_gene: TRBJ2-7

CDR3aa: CSAPRRGRAYNEQFF
CDR3nt: TGCAGTGCCCCACGGCGGGGGCGTGCCTACAATGAGCAGTTCTTC
d_gene: -
v_gene: TRBV20-1
abundance: many
len: 15
j_gene: TRBJ2-1

CDR3aa: CASSLEWRWSYEQYF
CDR3nt: TGCGCCAGCAGCTTAGAGTGGAGGTGGTCCTACGAGCAGTACTTC
d_gene: -
v_gene: TRBV5-1
abundance: -
len: 15
j_gene: TRBJ2-7

CDR3aa: CASSLQTGGQETQYF
CDR3nt: TGTGCCAGCAGCTTACAAACAGGGGGGCAAGAGACCCAGTACTTC
d_gene: TRBD1
v_gene: TRBV7-2
abundance: many
len: 15
j_gene: TRBJ2-5

CDR3aa: CASSSTVSYEQYF
CDR3nt: TGTGCCAGCAGCTCGACAGTTTCCTACGAGCAGTACTTC
d_gene: -
v_gene: TRBV7-9
abundance: many
len: 13
j_gene: TRBJ2-7

CDR3aa: CASSLIQGFQNIQYF
CDR3nt: TGTGCCAGCAGCTTAATACAGGGGTTCCAAAACATTCAGTACTTC
d_gene: TRBD1
v_gene: TRBV5-6
abundance: many
len: 15
j_gene: TRBJ2-4